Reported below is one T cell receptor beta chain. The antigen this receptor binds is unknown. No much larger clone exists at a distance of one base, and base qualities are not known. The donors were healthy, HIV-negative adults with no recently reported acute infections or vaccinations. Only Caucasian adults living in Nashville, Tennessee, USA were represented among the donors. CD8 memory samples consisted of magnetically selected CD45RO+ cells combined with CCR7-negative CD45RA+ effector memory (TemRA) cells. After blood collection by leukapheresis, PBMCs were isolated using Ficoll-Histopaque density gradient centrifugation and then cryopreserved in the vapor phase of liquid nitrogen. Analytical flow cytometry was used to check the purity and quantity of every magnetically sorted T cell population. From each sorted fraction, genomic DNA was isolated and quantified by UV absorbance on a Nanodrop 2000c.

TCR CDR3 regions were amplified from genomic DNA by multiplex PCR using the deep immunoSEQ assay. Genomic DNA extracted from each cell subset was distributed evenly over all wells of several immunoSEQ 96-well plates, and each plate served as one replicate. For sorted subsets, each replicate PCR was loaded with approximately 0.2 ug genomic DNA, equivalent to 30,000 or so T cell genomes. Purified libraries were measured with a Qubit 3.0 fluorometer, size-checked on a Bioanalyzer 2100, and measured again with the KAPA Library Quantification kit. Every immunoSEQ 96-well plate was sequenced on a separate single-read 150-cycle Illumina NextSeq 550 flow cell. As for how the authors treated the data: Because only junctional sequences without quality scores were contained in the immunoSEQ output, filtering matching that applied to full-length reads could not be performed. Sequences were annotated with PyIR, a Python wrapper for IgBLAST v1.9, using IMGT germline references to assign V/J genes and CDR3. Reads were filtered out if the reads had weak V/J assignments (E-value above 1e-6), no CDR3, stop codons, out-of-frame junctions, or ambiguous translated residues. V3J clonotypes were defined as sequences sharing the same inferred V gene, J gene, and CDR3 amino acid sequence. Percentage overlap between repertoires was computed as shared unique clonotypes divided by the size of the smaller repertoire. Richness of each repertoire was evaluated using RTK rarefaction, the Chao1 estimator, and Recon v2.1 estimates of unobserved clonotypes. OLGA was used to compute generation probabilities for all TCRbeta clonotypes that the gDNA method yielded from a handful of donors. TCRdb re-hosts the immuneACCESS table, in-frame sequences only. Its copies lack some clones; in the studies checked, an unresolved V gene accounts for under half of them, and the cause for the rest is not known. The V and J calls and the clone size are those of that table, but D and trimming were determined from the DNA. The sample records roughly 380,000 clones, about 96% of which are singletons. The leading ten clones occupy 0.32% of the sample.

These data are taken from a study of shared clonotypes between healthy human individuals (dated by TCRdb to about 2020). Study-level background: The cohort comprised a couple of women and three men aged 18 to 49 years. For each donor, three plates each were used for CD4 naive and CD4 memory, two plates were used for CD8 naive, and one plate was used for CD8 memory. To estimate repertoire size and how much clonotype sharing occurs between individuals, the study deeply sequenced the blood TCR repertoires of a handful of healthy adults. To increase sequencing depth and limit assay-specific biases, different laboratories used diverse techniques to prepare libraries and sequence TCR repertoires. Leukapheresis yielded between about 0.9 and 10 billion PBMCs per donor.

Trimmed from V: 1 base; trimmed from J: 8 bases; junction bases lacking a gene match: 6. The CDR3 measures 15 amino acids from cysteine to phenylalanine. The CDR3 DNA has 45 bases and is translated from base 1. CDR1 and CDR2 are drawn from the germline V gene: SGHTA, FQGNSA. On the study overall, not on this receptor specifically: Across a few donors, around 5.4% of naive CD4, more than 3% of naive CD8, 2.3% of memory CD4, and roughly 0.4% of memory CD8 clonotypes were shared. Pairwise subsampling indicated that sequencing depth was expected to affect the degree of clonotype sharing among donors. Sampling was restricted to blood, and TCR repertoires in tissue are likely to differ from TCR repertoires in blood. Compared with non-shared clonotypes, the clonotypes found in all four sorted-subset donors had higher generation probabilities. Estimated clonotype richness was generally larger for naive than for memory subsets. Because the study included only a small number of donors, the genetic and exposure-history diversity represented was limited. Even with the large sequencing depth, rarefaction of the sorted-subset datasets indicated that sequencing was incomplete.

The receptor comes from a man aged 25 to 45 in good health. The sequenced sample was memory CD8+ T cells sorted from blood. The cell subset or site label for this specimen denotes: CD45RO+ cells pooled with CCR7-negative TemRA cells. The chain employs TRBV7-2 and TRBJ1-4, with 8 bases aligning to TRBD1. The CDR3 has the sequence CASSLGTGGREKLFF. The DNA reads TGTGCCAGCAGCTTAGGTACAGGGGGTCGAGAAAAACTGTTTTTT.